This entry describes one TCR beta chain. What it binds is not known. The data are from a study of OX40 agonist ivuxolimab in advanced cancers. The overall study: Melanoma, hepatocellular carcinoma, head and neck or renal cell cancer occurred in dose-escalation patients. Broader study findings: The specificity for antigen of the expanded peripheral T cells was not determined.

Sequencing was performed with immunoSEQ multiplex PCR; in TCRdb, only in-frame clones are kept and a portion is missing. Of about 93,000 clones in the sample, roughly 89% were seen once. With 5 bases clipped from V and 5 bases from J, the junction kept 3 bases outside the gene matches. Per germline, CDR1 MGHDK and CDR2 SYGVNS. The CDR3 contains 14 residues. Source: CD4+ or CD8+ T cells sorted from blood, taken in a trial of the OX40 agonist ivuxolimab. The chain has TRBV25-1 and TRBJ1-6; 7 bases are a match to TRBD1. The source is an adult with an advanced solid tumor such as melanoma, head and neck, liver or kidney cancer. The CDR3 nucleotides are TGTGCCAGCAGTTTAGGGACAGATAATTCACCCCTCCACTTT. Protein sequence: CASSLGTDNSPLHF.